This T cell receptor (beta chain) was sequenced in a study of Ad26.COV2.S vaccination and SARS-CoV-2 variants. Overall study context: Ad26.COV2.S shots went into the muscle once or twice, 56 days apart. Study observations and caveats: Possibly, TCR breadth and depth analyses underestimated total T cell responses.

V dropped 8 bases and J dropped 4; count of bases not matched to a gene: 11. Germline lookup yields CDR1 MDHEN and CDR2 SYDVKM. The CDR3 loop spans 15 amino acids. As for treatment: 15 to 20 received Ad26.COV2.S at low or high dose, single or two shots; roughly five received placebo; per-sample allocation not given. Sampling happened 63 days after the first vaccine or placebo injection. Cohort 1b enrolled adults aged 18-55 years in Boston. Here immunoSEQ multiplex PCR was the method, and the copy in TCRdb shows in-frame clones only, minus some. Of approximately 500,000 clones listed, around 88% are singletons. Points on this clone: Its antigen is as yet unknown.

Sequenced here: peripheral blood, sampled in a trial of Ad26.COV2.S vaccine versus placebo. The clonotype was recovered from a person aged 18-60 years who received the Ad26.COV2.S COVID-19 vaccine or a placebo. J is TRBJ2-1 and V is TRBV28; 7 positions agree with TRBD2. The CDR3 protein is CASGASGTIYNEQFF. The CDR3 DNA reads as TGTGCCAGCGGAGCTTCCGGGACTATTTACAATGAGCAGTTCTTC.